This T cell receptor beta chain was documented in a study of cytomegalovirus exposure and HLA in healthy donors (TCRdb year 2017). Some background on the complete study: In an earlier analysis of 587 of the donors, 250 to 350 Gb of sequence data and about 110 million unique TCR beta sequences from about 179 million T cells were reported. About 280 gigabases of sequencing data and 75 million to 85 million unique TCR sequences made up an early release that covered 500 to 650 HLA-typed donors. The genetic ancestry cluster associated with self-reported Caucasian donors included 81% of the approximately 410 genotyped donors. The study aimed to test whether cataloging public T cell receptors could reveal signatures of past pathogen exposure. The T cell repertoires of about 700 subjects were profiled by immunosequencing and related to cytomegalovirus serostatus. Besides the first cohort of roughly 640 subjects, a separate validation cohort made up of 120 or so different subjects was used. To predict cytomegalovirus infection status, the study brought together high-throughput TCR immunosequencing, statistical association of individual TCRs with disease status, and machine learning. In a later analysis, previously published TCR beta repertoires from about 640 donors were re-analyzed and high-resolution HLA genotyping was added so that TCR occurrence patterns could be studied. In the later analysis, no new phenotypic data were used to find candidate immune exposures; instead, reliance was placed on TCR beta sequences and their occurrence across donors. An earlier analysis of more than 450 of the donors used high-throughput TCR beta sequencing to judge whether each TCR beta V gene segment behaved as functional or pseudogenic. Donor age, sex, ethnicity and CMV serostatus were compiled together with the repertoire data. A later genetic analysis took genome-wide SNP genotypes for about 55% of the 666 donors and used that subset as a discovery cohort. Every repertoire in the discovery cohort had been generated on one and the same sequencing platform. HLA typing covered class I and class II loci at four-digit resolution. Typing coverage differed by locus: A, B, C, DRB1 and DQB1 were typed in roughly 620-630 donors, DQA1 in about 550, DPA1 in 606, and DPB1 in roughly 470. Four or five DR-DQ haplotypes were treated as single units for association and clustering because of strong linkage in the cohort. On average, around 200,000 unique TCR beta nucleotide sequences were sequenced per donor among about 400 genotyped donors of the cohort, with about 19% of those sequences being non-productive.

Trimming leaves V shorter by 4 bases and J shorter by 5 bases, with the junction holding 5 bases beyond the gene matches. As encoded in the germline V gene, CDR1 is SGHDT while CDR2 is YYEEEE. Taken from cysteine to phenylalanine, the CDR3 has 15 residues. CDR3 DNA is the only sequence kept; it has 45 bases, read in frame from the first base. Points on this clone: Which antigen it targets is not known. Base qualities are not at hand, and no much larger clone is one base apart.

The library came from the immunoSEQ multiplex PCR assay. For the multiplex PCR, a mixture combining 60 forward primers for TCR Vbeta segments and 13 reverse primers for TCR Jbeta segments was used. The CDR3 region of rearranged TCR beta genes was amplified from genomic DNA by a multiplex PCR assay. The amplified TCR beta libraries were sequenced on the Illumina HiSeq System as 87-base-pair reads. The published analysis was carried out like this. A later analysis tallied 80 million to 95 million unique TCR beta chains across the 700 or so repertoires, and around 12 million of those chains were shared by two or more donors. Raw reads were error-corrected and collapsed into unique sequences by a nearest-neighbor algorithm in which closely related sequences were merged to remove PCR and sequencing errors. To assign V, D and J gene segments, CDR3 sequences were aligned to IMGT reference sequences. For a sequence to be retained, a match of at least six nucleotides to both a V gene segment and a J gene segment was required. Rearrangements were called productive when the CDR3 lacked stop codons and stayed in frame with V and J; all others were non-productive. CDR3 was defined according to IMGT convention as the region running from the second conserved V-encoded cysteine to the conserved J-encoded phenylalanine. The earlier analysis of 587 of the donors excluded sequences that lacked an unambiguous match to a single V gene segment. An earlier analysis of several hundred of the donors called V segments functional above 56.7% productive rearrangements and segregating when the between-donor standard deviation exceeded 5%. A statistical classification framework was developed to diagnose cytomegalovirus status using the catalog of TCR beta chain sequences. In a later analysis, TCR nucleotide sequences were compared against IMGT/GENE-DB human TR gene sequences so that V and J genes could be assigned. A later analysis assigned CDR3 sequences and most-parsimonious VDJ recombination scenarios with the TCRdist pipeline. A later analysis defined each TCR beta chain by its CDR3 amino acid sequence plus V-gene family, and excluded reads lacking a unique V-gene family. A later analysis removed several hundred highly shared, low-generation-probability nucleotide sequences to deal with suspected cross-contamination and a sequencing artifact. A later analysis calculated a clonal expansion index for each public chain from normalized within-repertoire ranks of inferred template counts. A later analysis computed generation probabilities with a VDJ recombination model fitted to out-of-frame rearrangements, and checked the results against IGoR. A later analysis scored TCR-TCR, TCR-HLA and TCR-CMV co-occurrence with hypergeometric tests, applying a repertoire-size bias correction to TCR pairs. To estimate false discovery rates, a later analysis permuted the HLA or CMV assignments 20 times. In a later analysis, co-occurring TCRs were grouped with DBSCAN, and TCRdist sequence similarity was added when clustering was performed within HLA-allele-positive subsets. Co-occurrence clustering excluded repertoires with fewer than 30,000 or more than 120,000 public chains, plus five with anomalous nucleotide sharing. Imported from immuneACCESS, the table was reduced by TCRdb to in-frame sequences with V and J called. These copies leave out some clones; in studies compared against another copy, an unresolved V gene accounts for under half, and the cause of the remainder is not known. Clone size and the V and J calls come from that table; the DNA yielded D and trimming. Here the sample has approximately 140,000 clones; about 80% occur a single time. Around 4.9% of the sample rests with the top ten.

Broader findings and caveats from the paper: A later genetic analysis reported fewer N-insertions in productive TCRs among donors in an Asian-associated ancestry cluster than the roughly 700-donor mean. Because some donors lacked HLA typing at each locus, the association tests relied only on the typed subset. In the study, approximately 160 TCR beta chains were listed as associated with cytomegalovirus. Several of the top co-occurrence clusters appeared to be linked to parvovirus B19, influenza, CMV and Epstein-Barr virus, according to a later analysis. Presence/absence analyses assumed roughly uniform sequencing depth across donors, an assumption that may not hold. A further reported finding was that TCR beta sequences accurately predicted the HLA-A and HLA-B alleles for most subjects in the first cohort. This cohort had only TCR beta chains sequenced, and the lack of alpha or paired-chain data limited which features could be detected. A few of the identified cytomegalovirus-associated TCR beta chains were confirmed in vitro to be specific for cytomegalovirus antigens. Broadly in line with IMGT annotations, most TCR beta V segments showed up in productive rearrangements about 90% or about 30% of the time in an earlier analysis of 587 of the donors. In a later genetic analysis, a missense DCLRE1C variant was associated with V-gene and J-gene trimming of TCR beta chains, and the association was replicated in an independent cohort. A later analysis associated about 18,000 TCR beta sequences with specific HLA alleles at a false discovery rate of 0.05. In a later analysis, HLA-associated TCR beta chains showed more clonal expansion and lower generation probabilities than non-associated chains that were equally common. Some 15 rarely observed V segments, including chromosome 9 orphons, were excluded from the earlier analysis of approximately 600 of the donors because counts were too low. Assigning TCR associations to individual alleles was difficult when HLA alleles, especially DR and DQ, strongly co-occurred. Correlated functional status among segregating V segments might be attributable to linkage disequilibrium, but an unknown experimental factor could not be ruled out. A group of highly shared sequence variants was considered likely to be a technical artifact of the sequencing pipeline. The authors suggested that the approach could potentially be extended to other disease states and immunological phenotypes. Cytomegalovirus status was reported to be diagnosed by the classifier with high specificity and sensitivity in both the original and validation cohorts. Most TCR sequences were seen in very few donors, while some public TCRs were found in many individuals. CMV serostatus was the only immune exposure information available for the cohort. The 87-base-pair reads could not distinguish some IMGT-functional V segments, including TRBV6-2 and TRBV6-3, so those segments were excluded. According to a later analysis, most CMV-associated TCR beta chains appeared to be HLA-restricted, and the HLA associations seemed to be driven largely by CMV exposure. A later analysis found that TCR association rates varied across HLA loci, with DRB1 alleles showing the most associated TCRs and HLA-C alleles the fewest.

The cohort was made up of approximately 670 healthy bone marrow donors. At the time of sampling, all cohort members were nominally healthy, though unrecorded immune exposures were likely present. The donor tested CMV seronegative and was one of the 352 seronegative cohort members. A peripheral blood sample was provided by each donor, and peripheral blood mononuclear cells were used for TCR beta sequencing. The Qiagen DNeasy Blood Extraction Kit was used to extract genomic DNA from the blood cell samples. The sequence derives from a male donor in good health and CMV-seronegative. Recombination joined TRBV5-6 with TRBJ2-2; a stretch of 10 junction bases matches TRBD1. The source material was PBMCs. The DNA sequence is as follows: TGTGCCAGCAGCCGTCGACAGGGGGCAACCGGGGAGCTGTTTTTT. It codes for CASSRRQGATGELFF.